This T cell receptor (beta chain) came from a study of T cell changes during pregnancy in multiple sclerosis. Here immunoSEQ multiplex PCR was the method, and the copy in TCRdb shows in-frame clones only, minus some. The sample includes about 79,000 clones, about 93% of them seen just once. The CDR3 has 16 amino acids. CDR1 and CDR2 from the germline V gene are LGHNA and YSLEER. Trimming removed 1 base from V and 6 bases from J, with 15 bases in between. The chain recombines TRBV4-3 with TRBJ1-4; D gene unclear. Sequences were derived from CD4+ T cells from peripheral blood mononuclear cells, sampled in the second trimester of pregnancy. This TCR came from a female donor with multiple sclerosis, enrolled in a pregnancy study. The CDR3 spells CASSQASGGSYEKLFF. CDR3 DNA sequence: TGCGCCAGCAGCCAAGCCTCCGGCGGGTCTTATGAAAAACTGTTTTTT.